This T cell receptor (beta chain) was recorded in a study of molecular identifiers for immune sequencing clone quantification. Naive CD8 T cells, phenotype CD8+CD4-CCR7+CD45RA+, were sorted. A single record per CDR3 protein comes from TCRdb applying MiXCR to the PCR reads. The sample has about half a million distinct CDR3 sequences, roughly a fifth seen once. Study-level results: Highly expanded clone sizes could be underestimated by identical TCR molecules that share a barcode. Clones above 20 RNA copies contained over 99% of effector molecules but under 1% of naive ones.

This clonotype was seen ten or more times. Antigen unknown. Germline V gene lookup returns CDR1 MNHEY and CDR2 SMNVEV (reference sequence). V lost 0 bases to trimming and J lost 3 bases, with 12 bases between them. There are 15 residues in the CDR3. This chain links TRBV27 with TRBJ2-7; D is ambiguous. The sequence came from a human donor in good health. Some libraries in this study had Jurkat cell RNA spiked in. Sample: naive CD8+ T cells from blood, with Jurkat cell RNA spiked in. The subset is: FACS-sorted CD8+CD4-CCR7+CD45RA+ naive T cells. The CDR3 nucleotides read TGTGCCAGCAGTTTATCTGGGTCCGGCGGCTACGAGCAGTACTTC. Its translation: CASSLSGSGGYEQYF.